This T cell receptor beta chain was captured by sequencing in a study of blood T cell repertoires in COVID-19. Background on the study: The United States, Italy and Spain were the sources of the acute and convalescent COVID-19 samples. PBMCs, B-cell-depleted T cells, or T cells were the source of the cDNA or gDNA that made up the material.

V trimming: 5 bases; J trimming: 3 bases; junction bases outside the gene matches: 6. Germline V CDR1 and CDR2: LNHDA, SQIVND (reference sequence). The CDR3 is 16 amino acids. The authors' processing: The assay estimated nucleated cells by amplifying reference gene primers. Sequenced by immunoSEQ multiplex PCR; TCRdb stores in-frame clones only, minus some. The V and J calls and the clone size are those of that table, but D and trimming were determined from the DNA. Here the sample spans around 220,000 clones, around 80% being singletons. The TCR comes from a man aged 25-45 years with active or convalescent COVID-19. The sequenced sample was peripheral blood. The rearrangement joins TRBV19 to TRBJ2-1, with 11 bases fitting TRBD2. In nucleotides, the CDR3 is TGTGCCAGTAGTGACCCCGGGACTAGCGGCTACAATGAGCAGTTCTTC. The encoded protein is CASSDPGTSGYNEQFF.